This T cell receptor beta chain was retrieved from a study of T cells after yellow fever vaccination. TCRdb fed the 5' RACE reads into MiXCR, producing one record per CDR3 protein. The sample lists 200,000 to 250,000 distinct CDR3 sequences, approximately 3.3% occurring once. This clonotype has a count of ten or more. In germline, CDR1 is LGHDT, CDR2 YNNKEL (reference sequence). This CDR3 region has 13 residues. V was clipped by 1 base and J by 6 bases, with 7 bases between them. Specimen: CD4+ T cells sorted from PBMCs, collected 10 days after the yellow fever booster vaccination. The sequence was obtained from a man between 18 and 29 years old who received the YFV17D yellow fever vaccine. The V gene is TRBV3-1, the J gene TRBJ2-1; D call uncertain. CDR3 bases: TGTGCCAGCAGCCAAGGGCGGACCAATGAGCAGTTCTTC. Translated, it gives CASSQGRTNEQFF.